This T cell receptor (beta chain) was captured by sequencing in a study of T-cell reconstitution after alpha-beta-depleted transplantation in children. This sample's TCRbeta library carried unique molecular identifier barcodes. Each CDR3 protein gets one entry after TCRdb re-called the PCR reads with MiXCR. The data show 450,000 to 600,000 distinct CDR3 sequences, about 17% seen once. CDR1 is SEHNR, CDR2 FQNEAQ, per germline (reference sequence). Trimming removed 8 bases at V and 8 bases at J, with 7 bases between. The CDR3 runs to 10 residues. The TCR comes from a human donor who donated a stem cell graft to a child with acute lymphoblastic leukemia. The chain is built from TRBV7-9 and TRBJ2-1; D gene unclear. Material: PBMCs from the stem cell graft donor, obtained from the stem cell graft. The CDR3 DNA reads TGTGCCAGCCCGTCCCATGAGCAGTTCTTC. Protein: CASPSHEQFF.